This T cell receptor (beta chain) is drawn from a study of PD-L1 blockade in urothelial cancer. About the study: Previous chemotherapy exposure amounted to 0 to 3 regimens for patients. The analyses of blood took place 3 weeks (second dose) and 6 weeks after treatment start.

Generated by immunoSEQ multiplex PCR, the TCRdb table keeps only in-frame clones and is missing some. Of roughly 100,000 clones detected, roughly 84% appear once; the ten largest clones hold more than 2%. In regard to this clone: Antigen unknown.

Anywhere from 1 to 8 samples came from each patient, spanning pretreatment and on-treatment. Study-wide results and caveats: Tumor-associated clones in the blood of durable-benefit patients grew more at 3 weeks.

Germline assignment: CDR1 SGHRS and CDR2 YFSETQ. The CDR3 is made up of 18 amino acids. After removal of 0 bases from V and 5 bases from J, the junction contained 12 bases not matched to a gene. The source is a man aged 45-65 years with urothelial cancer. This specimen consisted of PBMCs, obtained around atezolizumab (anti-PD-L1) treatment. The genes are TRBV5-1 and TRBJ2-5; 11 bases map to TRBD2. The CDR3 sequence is CASSLVLAGGPGAETQYF. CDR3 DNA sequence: TGCGCCAGCAGCTTGGTTCTAGCGGGAGGCCCGGGTGCCGAGACCCAGTACTTC.